These 25 T cell receptor beta chains originate from one sample sequenced in a study of cytomegalovirus exposure and HLA in healthy donors. A multiplex PCR was run with 60 Vbeta primers and 13 Jbeta primers. Assay: immunoSEQ multiplex PCR; the TCRdb copy retains only in-frame clones and omits some. Seen here are about 130,000 clones, roughly 88% observed once, and the top ten hold roughly 3%. Sequencing was done on a sample of PBMCs. The receptors shown here come from a middle-aged man in good health and CMV-seronegative.

This clone showed up just a few times. The chain recombines TRBV11-3 with TRBJ2-5; 7 bases are shared with TRBD1. The CDR3 is 13 residues long. Per the germline V gene, CDR1 is SGHNT and CDR2 is YENEEA. V shed 3 bases and J 2 bases; nucleotides not matched to a gene: 0. CDR3 bases: TGTGCCAGCAGCTTGGGACAGCAAGAGACCCAGTACTTC. Translating it yields CASSLGQQETQYF.

The chain couples TRBV7-9 to TRBJ2-1, with D possibly matching TRBD1 (6 bases). This CDR3 has 13 amino acids. CDR1 and CDR2 from the germline V gene are SEHNR and FQNEAQ (reference sequence). V gave up 5 bases and J gave up 8 bases, with 13 bases separating them. CDR3 in DNA: TGTGCCAGCAGCAACCTGGGACACCATGAGCAGTTCTTC. Translation: CASSNLGHHEQFF.

The V call is TRBV6-5, the J call TRBJ1-3, with D hard to call. The CDR3 contains 16 residues. Between the trimmed V and J ends, which lost 0 bases and 1 base, there was a span of 10 bases. CDR1 and CDR2 from the germline V gene are MNHEY and SVGAGI. The DNA for the CDR3 is TGTGCCAGCAGTTACTCGTTTTCGGTATCTGGAAACACCATATATTTT. Protein sequence: CASSYSFSVSGNTIYF.

About this clone itself: Germline and junction disagree at one end, which may indicate a read error. V is TRBV7-9 and J is TRBJ2-5; 7 bases are shared with TRBD2. CDR1 is SEHNR and CDR2 is FQNEAQ in the germline V gene (reference sequence). This CDR3 comprises 16 residues. CDR3 amino acids: CSSSLGPSGPQETQYF. The CDR3 DNA reads as TGTTCCAGCAGCTTAGGGCCTAGCGGACCTCAAGAGACCCAGTACTTC.

The chain employs TRBV7-3 and TRBJ2-1; possible D gene TRBD2, 5 bases. This CDR3 spans 12 amino acids. CDR1 SGHTA and CDR2 FQGTGA come from the germline V gene. Trimming removed 2 bases from V and 11 bases from J, with 10 bases in between. The CDR3 spells CASSLYAGKQFF. As DNA, the CDR3 is TGTGCCAGCAGCTTATATGCGGGTAAGCAGTTCTTC.

The rearrangement joins TRBV11-2 to TRBJ2-5; 8 positions match TRBD2. The J call may not be correct, given that the DNA end is closer to TRBJ2-7. The CDR3 contains 15 residues. CDR1 and CDR2 (germline): SGHAT, FQNNGV. CDR3 residues: CASSPGLAGSYEQYF. CDR3 in DNA: TGTGCCAGCAGCCCTGGACTAGCCGGCTCCTACGAGCAGTACTTC.

This clone was detected only once. One end of the junction fails to match germline, which may point to a read error. The chain has TRBV19 and TRBJ1-2; D is perhaps TRBD1 (6 bases). The CDR3 length is 15 residues. CDR1 and CDR2 (germline): LNHDA, SQIVND (reference sequence). The CDR3 spells CASTPGAQGVGGYTF. The DNA of the CDR3 is TGTGCCAGTACCCCAGGGGCTCAGGGCGTTGGTGGCTACACCTTT.

The count of this clone is one. The J gene is TRBJ2-1, the V gene TRBV28; D is possibly TRBD2 (6 bases). The CDR3 totals 17 residues. Germline V CDR1 and CDR2: MDHEN, SYDVKM. V gave up 3 bases and J gave up 4 bases, with 19 bases separating them. CDR3 sequence reads: CASSFQPPGAGYNEQFF. CDR3 in DNA: TGTGCCAGCAGTTTCCAACCCCCCGGGGCGGGATACAATGAGCAGTTCTTC.

The chain combines TRBV19 with TRBJ1-2, with TRBD1 matching over 9 bases. CDR1 is LNHDA and CDR2 is SQIVND in the germline V gene (reference sequence). After removal of 3 bases from V and 10 bases from J, the junction contained 6 bases not matched to a gene. The CDR3 is made up of 13 amino acids. CDR3 region: CASSMGTGRDYTF. CDR3 nucleotides: TGTGCCAGTAGTATGGGGACAGGGCGAGACTACACCTTC.

This clone was detected only a few times. This chain connects TRBV2 to TRBJ1-6; 11 bases fit TRBD1. V shed 5 bases, J shed 5 bases, and the junction held 5 bases outside the gene matches. Germline CDR1 is SNHLY and CDR2 is FYNNEI. CDR3 length equals 16 residues. The CDR3: CASSSGQGANNSPLHF. The CDR3 DNA sequence: TGTGCCAGCAGTTCTGGACAGGGGGCAAATAATTCACCCCTCCACTTT.

The chain carries TRBV7-3 and TRBJ2-5; maybe TRBD2 (6 bases). There are 15 residues in the CDR3. Trimming took 6 bases from V and 7 from J, leaving 21 bases between them. Looked up from germline, CDR1 is SGHTA and CDR2 is FQGTGA. CDR3 sequence: CASSQGGGPPWTQYF. CDR3 bases: TGTGCCAGCAGTCAGGGAGGTGGGCCCCCGTGGACCCAGTACTTC.

The chain combines TRBV18 with TRBJ1-2, with TRBD1 matching 7 bases. CDR1 is KGHSH, CDR2 LQKENI, per germline. This CDR3 is 17 amino acids long. V lost 0 bases, J lost 12 bases, and 19 bases stayed unmatched. In DNA, the CDR3 is TGTGCCAGCTCACCACCGGGAACAACGGGGACAGCCGTATCGCACACCTTC. It encodes CASSPPGTTGTAVSHTF.

The genes are TRBV13 and TRBJ1-3; 8 bases are a match to TRBD1. From germline, CDR1 is PRHDT and CDR2 FYEKMQ (reference sequence). This CDR3 is built from 15 residues. V was clipped by 5 bases and J by 2 bases; unmatched bases: 5. This CDR3 reads CASSNRTGTGNTIYF. CDR3 DNA: TGTGCCAGCAGCAACAGGACAGGGACTGGAAACACCATATATTTT.

The rearrangement joins TRBV30 to TRBJ2-5, with 9 bases lining up with TRBD2. The germline V gene encodes CDR1 GTSNPN and CDR2 SVGIG (reference sequence). The length of the CDR3 is 15 residues. Trimming cost V 4 bases and J 2 bases; bases outside gene matches: 8. The CDR3 DNA reads as TGTGCCTGGAAAGCGGGGGGTACTCTACAAGAGACCCAGTACTTC. This gives the protein CAWKAGGTLQETQYF.

The rearrangement uses TRBV2 and TRBJ2-2; possible D gene TRBD1, 5 bases. V lost 4 bases and J lost 6, with 12 bases in between. Germline CDR1 and CDR2: SNHLY and FYNNEI. The CDR3 has 14 residues. The DNA for the CDR3 is TGTGCCAGCAGTGGGCAGGGCGGAGCCGGGGAGCTGTTTTTT. Its protein is CASSGQGGAGELFF.

The rearrangement joins TRBV5-1 to TRBJ2-7; 8 nucleotides align to TRBD2. Germline-derived CDR1 and CDR2 are SGHRS and YFSETQ. This CDR3 contains 15 residues. After removal of 4 bases from V and 0 bases from J, the junction contained 6 bases not matched to a gene. For the CDR3, the DNA is TGCGCCAGCAGCGTACAGCGGGGGCACTCCTACGAGCAGTACTTC. Translated: CASSVQRGHSYEQYF.

The chain employs TRBV14 and TRBJ2-7, with D tentatively TRBD1 (5 bases). The V and J ends lost 11 bases and 5 bases respectively, with 13 bases between them. CDR1 and CDR2 from the germline V gene are SGHDN and FVKESK. The CDR3 totals 11 residues. The DNA of the CDR3 is TGTGCCGTTATAAGGGGAAACGAGCAGTACTTC. This codes for CAVIRGNEQYF.

The V gene is TRBV7-9, the J gene TRBJ2-5; TRBD1 is a possible D gene (6 bases). Trimming left V 5 bases short and J 7 bases short, with 23 bases between. The CDR3 length is 16 residues. Germline-derived CDR1 and CDR2 are SEHNR and FQNEAQ (reference sequence). In DNA form, the CDR3 reads TGTGCCAGCAGCCCCGGTATGGGGGCCGACGTGCGGACCCAGTACTTC. It translates to CASSPGMGADVRTQYF.

CDR3: CASSTGGPTDTQYF. In DNA form, the CDR3 reads TGTGCCAGCAGCACGGGGGGGCCCACAGATACGCAGTATTTT. This chain uses TRBV9 with TRBJ2-3; 8 bases fit TRBD2. The V gene's germline CDR1 is SGDLS and CDR2 YYNGEE. After removal of 4 bases from V and 2 bases from J, the junction contained 3 bases not matched to a gene. CDR3 length: 14 residues.

This rearrangement joins TRBV29-1 to TRBJ1-1; D is undetermined. The V gene's germline CDR1 is SQVTM and CDR2 ANQGSEA. The CDR3 consists of 13 residues. The CDR3 coding sequence is TGCAGTGTCCCATCCATGGGCCCTGTAGAAGCTTTCTTT. It specifies CSVPSMGPVEAFF.

The CDR3 region is CASSLMDRVHGELFF. DNA of the CDR3: TGTGCCAGCAGCTTAATGGACAGGGTTCACGGGGAGCTGTTTTTT. This chain links TRBV7-3 with TRBJ2-2, with 8 nucleotides matching TRBD1. The germline V gene encodes CDR1 SGHTA and CDR2 FQGTGA. The CDR3 loop spans 15 amino acids. V trimming: 1 base; J trimming: 7 bases; junction bases outside the gene matches: 5.

A single count supports this clone. This chain uses TRBV7-6 with TRBJ2-1; D possibly corresponds to TRBD1 (6 bases). From germline, CDR1 is SGHVS and CDR2 FNYEAQ. V dropped 5 bases and J dropped 0 bases, with 23 bases sitting between them. The CDR3 is 19 residues long. The CDR3 reads CASSRAFGVGDNSYNEQFF. CDR3 DNA: TGTGCCAGCAGCCGCGCTTTTGGGGTGGGGGACAACTCCTACAATGAGCAGTTCTTC.

V usage is TRBV27 and J usage is TRBJ2-7, with D maybe TRBD1 (5 bases). The CDR3 contains 14 residues. Trimming stripped 4 bases from V and 3 bases from J, with 13 bases between. CDR1 is MNHEY and CDR2 is SMNVEV in the germline V gene (reference sequence). CDR3 protein: CASSSLLDNYEQYF. CDR3 nucleotides: TGTGCCAGCAGTTCACTACTGGACAACTACGAGCAGTACTTC.

The chain combines TRBV5-1 with TRBJ2-3; TRBD2 aligns across 7 bases. The V segment lost 4 bases and the J segment 3 bases; nucleotides outside the gene matches: 11. There are 16 residues in the CDR3. Per the germline V gene, CDR1 is SGHRS and CDR2 is YFSETQ. The CDR3 DNA sequence: TGCGCCAGCAGCCCCCGGCCTAGCGGTGGGACAGATACGCAGTATTTT. It translates to CASSPRPSGGTDTQYF. Filled out from reference TRBV5-1 and TRBJ2-3, the complete variable domain reads KAGVTQTPRYLIKTRGQQVTLSCSPISGHRSVSWYQQTPGQGLQFLFEYFSETQRNKGNFPGRFSGRQFSNSRSEMNVSTLELGDSALYLCASSPRPSGGTDTQYFGPGTRLTVL.

V is TRBV10-2 and J is TRBJ1-4, with 8 bases that match TRBD1. CDR1 and CDR2 from the germline V gene are WSHSY and SAAADI. Germline trimming cut 7 bases from V and 5 bases from J; bases unmatched to any gene: 6. The CDR3 sequence is 14 residues long. The CDR3 reads CASKRGTGNEKLFF. Written as DNA, the CDR3 is TGCGCCAGCAAACGGGGGACAGGAAATGAAAAACTGTTTTTT.